A selection of T cell receptor beta chains follows, all from one sample in a study of regulatory dendritic cells for organ transplantation. Data came from immunoSEQ multiplex PCR; TCRdb stores just in-frame clones and leaves some out. The top ten hold about 2% of the sample, which has almost 30,000 clones, roughly 85% seen once. The sample taken for sequencing was memory CD4+ T cells from blood. The receptors were sampled from a human donor in good health. Each CDR3 is given with its conserved first and last residue. A D gene is named only where the DNA matches it firmly. Only some rows state a clone size, as once, few, many or a class for expanded clones.

V	J	D	size	DNA	CDR3
TRBV28	TRBJ2-2	-	-	TGTGCCAGCACTCCCGGGACTTACCACACCGGGGAGCTGTTTTTT	CASTPGTYHTGELFF
TRBV18	TRBJ2-3	TRBD1	-	TGTGCCAGCTCACCAACCACCGGGACAGGGATACCAGATACGCAGTATTTT	CASSPTTGTGIPDTQYF
TRBV2	TRBJ2-7	-	-	TGTGCCAGCATCCTCTTGGGAGTGAATGACGAGCAGTACTTC	CASILLGVNDEQYF
TRBV7-9	TRBJ2-1	TRBD2	-	TGTGCCAGCAGCACAGGGACTAGCCGTGAGCAGTTCTTC	CASSTGTSREQFF
TRBV4-3	TRBJ2-7	TRBD2	-	TGCGCCAGCAGCCAAGATCCTAGCGGGGGACCCTACGAGCAGTACTTC	CASSQDPSGGPYEQYF
TRBV30	TRBJ2-7	-	-	TGTGCCTCGGGTTGGAGCGGTGGCTCCGAGCAGTACTTC	CASGWSGGSEQYF
TRBV18	TRBJ1-4	-	-	TGTGCCAGCTCACGAGGCCGGGAGTGGGAGAATGAAAAACTGTTTTTT	CASSRGREWENEKLFF
TRBV10-3	TRBJ1-2	-	-	TGTGCCATCAGTGGGGGATCCCCGGACTATGGCTACACCTTC	CAISGGSPDYGYTF
TRBV29-1	TRBJ2-3	-	-	TGCAGCGTTGAAACTCCGCGACGCTCCGGGGCGCAGTATTTT	CSVETPRRSGAQYF
TRBV28	TRBJ2-1	-	-	TGTGCCAGCAGTTCGGAAGCGGACGGGACCTACAATGAGCAGTTCTTC	CASSSEADGTYNEQFF
TRBV11-3	TRBJ2-7	TRBD1	-	TGTGCCAGCAGCCAGGACAGGACGAACGAGCAGTACTTC	CASSQDRTNEQYF
TRBV9	TRBJ2-3	TRBD2	-	TGTGCCAGCAGCGAAACTAGCGGGAGAACAGATACGCAGTATTTT	CASSETSGRTDTQYF
TRBV10-1	TRBJ2-5	TRBD1	-	TGCGCCAGCAGTGAGTCAGGGACAGGGAATAGAGAGACCCAGTACTTC	CASSESGTGNRETQYF
TRBV6-1	TRBJ2-7	-	few	TGTGCCAGCAGTGAAGAGGCAGGGGGGAACTTC	CASSEEAGGNF